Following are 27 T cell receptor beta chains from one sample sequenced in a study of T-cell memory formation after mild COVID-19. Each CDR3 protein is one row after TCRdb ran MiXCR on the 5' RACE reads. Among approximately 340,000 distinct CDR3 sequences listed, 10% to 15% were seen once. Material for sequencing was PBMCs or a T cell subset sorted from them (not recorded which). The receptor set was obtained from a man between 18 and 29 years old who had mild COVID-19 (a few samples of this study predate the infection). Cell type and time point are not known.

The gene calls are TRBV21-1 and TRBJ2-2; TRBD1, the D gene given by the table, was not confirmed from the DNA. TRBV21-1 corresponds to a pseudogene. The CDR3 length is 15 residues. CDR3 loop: CASSNRTEGIGELFF. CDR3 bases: TGTGCCAGCAGCAACCGCACAGAGGGTATAGGGGAGCTGTTTTTT.

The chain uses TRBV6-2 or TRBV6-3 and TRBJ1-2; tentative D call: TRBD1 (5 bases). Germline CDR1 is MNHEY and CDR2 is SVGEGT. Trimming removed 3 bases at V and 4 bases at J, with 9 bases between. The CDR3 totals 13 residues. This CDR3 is CASSYQGAYGYTF. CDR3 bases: TGTGCCAGCAGTTATCAGGGTGCCTATGGCTACACCTTC.

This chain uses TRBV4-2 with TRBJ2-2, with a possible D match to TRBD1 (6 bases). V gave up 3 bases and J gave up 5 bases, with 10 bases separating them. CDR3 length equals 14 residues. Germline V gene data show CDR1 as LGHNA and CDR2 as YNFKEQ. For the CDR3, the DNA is TGTGCCAGCAGCCATTCAGGGGTGACCGGGGAGCTGTTTTTT. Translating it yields CASSHSGVTGELFF.

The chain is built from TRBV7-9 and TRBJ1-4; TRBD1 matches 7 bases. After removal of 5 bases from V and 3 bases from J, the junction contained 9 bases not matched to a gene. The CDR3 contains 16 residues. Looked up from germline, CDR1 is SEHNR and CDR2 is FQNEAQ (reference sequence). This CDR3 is CASSLREGAANEKLFF. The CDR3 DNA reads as TGTGCCAGCAGCCTTCGGGAGGGGGCTGCTAATGAAAAACTGTTTTTT.

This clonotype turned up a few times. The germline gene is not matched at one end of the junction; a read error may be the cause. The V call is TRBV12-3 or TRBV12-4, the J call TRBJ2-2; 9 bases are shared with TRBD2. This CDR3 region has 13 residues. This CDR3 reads CASAGGNPGELFF. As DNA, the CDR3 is TGTGCCAGCGCGGGGGGGAACCCCGGGGAGCTGTTTTTT.

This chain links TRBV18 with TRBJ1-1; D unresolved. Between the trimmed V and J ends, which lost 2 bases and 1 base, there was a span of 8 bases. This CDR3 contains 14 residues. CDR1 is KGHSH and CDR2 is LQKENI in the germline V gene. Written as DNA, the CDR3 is TGTGCCAGCTCACCATCGGCAGGGAACACTGAAGCTTTCTTT. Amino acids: CASSPSAGNTEAFF. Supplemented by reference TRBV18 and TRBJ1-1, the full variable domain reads NAGVMQNPRHLVRRRGQEARLRCSPMKGHSHVYWYRQLPEEGLKFMVYLQKENIIDESGMPKERFSAEFPKEGPSILRIQQVVRGDSAAYFCASSPSAGNTEAFFGQGTRLTVV.

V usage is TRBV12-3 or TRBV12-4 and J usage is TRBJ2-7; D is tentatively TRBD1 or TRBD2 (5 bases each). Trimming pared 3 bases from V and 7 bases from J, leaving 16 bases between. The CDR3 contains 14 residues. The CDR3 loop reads CASSFPGPGREQYF. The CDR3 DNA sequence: TGTGCCAGCAGTTTTCCGGGCCCGGGGCGGGAGCAGTACTTC.

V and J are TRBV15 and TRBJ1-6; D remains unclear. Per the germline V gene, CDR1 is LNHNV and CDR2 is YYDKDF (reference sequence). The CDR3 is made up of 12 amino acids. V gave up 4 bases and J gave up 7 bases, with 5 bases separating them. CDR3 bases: TGTGCCACCAGCATCCCAAATTCACCCCTCCACTTT. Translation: CATSIPNSPLHF.

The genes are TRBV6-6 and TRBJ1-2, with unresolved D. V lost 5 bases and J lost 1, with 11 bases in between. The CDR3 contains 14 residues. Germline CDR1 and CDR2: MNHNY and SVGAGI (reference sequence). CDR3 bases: TGTGCCAGCAGTGCGGGTGGCTATAACTATGGCTACACCTTC. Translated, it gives CASSAGGYNYGYTF.

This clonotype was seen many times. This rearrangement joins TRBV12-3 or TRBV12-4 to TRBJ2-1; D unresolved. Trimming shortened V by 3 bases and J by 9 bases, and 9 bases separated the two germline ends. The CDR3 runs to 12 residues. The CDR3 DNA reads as TGTGCCAGCAGTTTGGGTCAAACTGAGCAGTTCTTC. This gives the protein CASSLGQTEQFF.

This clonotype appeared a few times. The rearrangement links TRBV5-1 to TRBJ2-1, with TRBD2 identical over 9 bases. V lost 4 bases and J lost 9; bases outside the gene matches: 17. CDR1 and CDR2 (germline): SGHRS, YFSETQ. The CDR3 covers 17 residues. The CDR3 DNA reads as TGCGCCAGCAGCGACAGACTAGCGGCAAAAACCAGTGGTGAGCAGTTCTTC. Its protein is CASSDRLAAKTSGEQFF. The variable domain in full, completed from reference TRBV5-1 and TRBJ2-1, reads KAGVTQTPRYLIKTRGQQVTLSCSPISGHRSVSWYQQTPGQGLQFLFEYFSETQRNKGNFPGRFSGRQFSNSRSEMNVSTLELGDSALYLCASSDRLAAKTSGEQFFGPGTRLTVL.

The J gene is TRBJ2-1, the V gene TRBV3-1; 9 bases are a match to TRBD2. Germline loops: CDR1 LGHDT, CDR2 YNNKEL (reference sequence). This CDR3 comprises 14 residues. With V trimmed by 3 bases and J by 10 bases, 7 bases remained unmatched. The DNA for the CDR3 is TGTGCCAGCAGCCAGACGGGACTAGCTGGCGAGCAGTTCTTC. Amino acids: CASSQTGLAGEQFF.

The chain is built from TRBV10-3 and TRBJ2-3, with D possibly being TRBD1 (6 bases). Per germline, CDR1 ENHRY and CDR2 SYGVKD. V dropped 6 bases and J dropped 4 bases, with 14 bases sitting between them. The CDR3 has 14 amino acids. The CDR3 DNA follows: TGTGCCATCAGGGGACATCTCATCTCAGATACGCAGTATTTT. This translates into CAIRGHLISDTQYF.

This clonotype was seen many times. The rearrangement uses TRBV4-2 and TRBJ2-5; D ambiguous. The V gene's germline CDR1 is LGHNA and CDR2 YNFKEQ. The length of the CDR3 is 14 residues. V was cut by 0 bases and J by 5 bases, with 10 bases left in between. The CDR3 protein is CASSQDPEHETQYF. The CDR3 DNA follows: TGTGCCAGCAGCCAAGATCCCGAGCACGAGACCCAGTACTTC.

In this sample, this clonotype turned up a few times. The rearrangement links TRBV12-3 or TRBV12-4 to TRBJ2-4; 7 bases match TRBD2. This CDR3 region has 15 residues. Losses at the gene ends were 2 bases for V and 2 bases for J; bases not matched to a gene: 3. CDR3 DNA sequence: TGTGCCAGCAGTTTACTCGGGGGGACCAAAAACATTCAGTACTTC. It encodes CASSLLGGTKNIQYF.

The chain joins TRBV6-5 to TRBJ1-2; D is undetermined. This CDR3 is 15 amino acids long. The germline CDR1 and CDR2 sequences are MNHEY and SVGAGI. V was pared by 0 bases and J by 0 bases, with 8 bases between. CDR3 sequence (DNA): TGTGCCAGCAGTTACTCTTCCGGGGCTAACTATGGCTACACCTTC. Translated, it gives CASSYSSGANYGYTF.

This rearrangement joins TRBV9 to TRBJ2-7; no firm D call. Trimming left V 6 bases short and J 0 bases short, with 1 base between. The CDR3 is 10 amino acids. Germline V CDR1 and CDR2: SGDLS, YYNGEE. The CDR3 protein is CASISYEQYF. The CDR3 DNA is TGTGCCAGCATCTCCTACGAGCAGTACTTC.

CDR3 in amino acids: CATSRVELRQGSQYF. For the CDR3, the DNA is TGTGCCACCAGCAGAGTCGAACTTCGCCAAGGGTCCCAGTACTTC. The rearrangement uses TRBV15 and TRBJ2-5; D gene unclear. The V end was cut by 1 base, the J end by 9 bases, with 18 bases between. The CDR3 is 15 amino acids. From germline, CDR1 is LNHNV and CDR2 YYDKDF (reference sequence).

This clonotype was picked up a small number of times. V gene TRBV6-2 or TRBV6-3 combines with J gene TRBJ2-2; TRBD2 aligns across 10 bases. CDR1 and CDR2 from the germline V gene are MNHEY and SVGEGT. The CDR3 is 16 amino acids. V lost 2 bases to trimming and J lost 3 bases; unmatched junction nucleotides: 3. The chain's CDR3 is CASSYASGGYTGELFF. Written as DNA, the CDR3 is TGTGCCAGCAGTTACGCTAGCGGGGGATACACCGGGGAGCTGTTTTTT.

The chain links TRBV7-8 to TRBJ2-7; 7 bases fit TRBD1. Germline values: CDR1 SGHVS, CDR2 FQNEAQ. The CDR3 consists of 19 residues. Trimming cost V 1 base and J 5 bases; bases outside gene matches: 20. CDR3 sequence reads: CASSLVLSVSGGRKDEQYV. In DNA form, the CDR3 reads TGTGCCAGCAGCTTAGTGCTGTCGGTGTCAGGGGGACGAAAGGACGAGCAGTACGTC.

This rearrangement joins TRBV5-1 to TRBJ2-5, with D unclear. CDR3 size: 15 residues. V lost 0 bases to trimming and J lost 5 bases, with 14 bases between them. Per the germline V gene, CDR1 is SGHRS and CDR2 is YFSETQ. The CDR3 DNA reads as TGCGCCAGCAGCTTGGAATCGGGCCGTGCGGAGACCCAGTACTTC. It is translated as CASSLESGRAETQYF. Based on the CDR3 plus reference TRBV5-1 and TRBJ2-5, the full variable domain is KAGVTQTPRYLIKTRGQQVTLSCSPISGHRSVSWYQQTPGQGLQFLFEYFSETQRNKGNFPGRFSGRQFSNSRSEMNVSTLELGDSALYLCASSLESGRAETQYFGPGTRLLVL.

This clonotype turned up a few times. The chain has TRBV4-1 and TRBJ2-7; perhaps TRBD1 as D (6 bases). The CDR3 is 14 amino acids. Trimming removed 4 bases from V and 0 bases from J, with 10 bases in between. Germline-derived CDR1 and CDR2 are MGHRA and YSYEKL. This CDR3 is CASSRGQNSYEQYF. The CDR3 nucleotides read TGCGCCAGCAGCCGAGGACAGAACTCCTACGAGCAGTACTTC.

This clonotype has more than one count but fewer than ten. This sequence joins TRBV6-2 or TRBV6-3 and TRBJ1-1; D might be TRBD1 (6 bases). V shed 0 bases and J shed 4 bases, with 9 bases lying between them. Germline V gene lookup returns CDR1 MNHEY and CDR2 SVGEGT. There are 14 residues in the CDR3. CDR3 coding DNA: TGTGCCAGCAGTTACTCTTCAGGGGTCACTGAAGCTTTCTTT. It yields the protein CASSYSSGVTEAFF.

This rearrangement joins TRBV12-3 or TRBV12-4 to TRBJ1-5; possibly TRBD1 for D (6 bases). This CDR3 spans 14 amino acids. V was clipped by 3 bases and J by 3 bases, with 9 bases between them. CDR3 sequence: CASSFRGPNQPQHF. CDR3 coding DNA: TGTGCCAGCAGTTTCCGGGGGCCCAATCAGCCCCAGCATTTT.

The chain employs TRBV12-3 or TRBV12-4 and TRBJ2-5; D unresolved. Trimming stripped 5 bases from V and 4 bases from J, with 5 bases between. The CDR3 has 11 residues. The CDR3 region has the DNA TGTGCCAGCAGTGGGTCAGAGACCCAGTACTTC. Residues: CASSGSETQYF.

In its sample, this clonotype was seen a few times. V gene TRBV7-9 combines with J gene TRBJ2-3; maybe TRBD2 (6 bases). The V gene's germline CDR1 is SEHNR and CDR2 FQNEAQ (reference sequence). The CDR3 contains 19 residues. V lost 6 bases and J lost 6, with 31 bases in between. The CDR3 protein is CASSLPFRGGRSFGDTQYF. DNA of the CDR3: TGTGCCAGCAGTCTTCCCTTCCGGGGAGGAAGGTCTTTTGGGGATACGCAGTATTTT.

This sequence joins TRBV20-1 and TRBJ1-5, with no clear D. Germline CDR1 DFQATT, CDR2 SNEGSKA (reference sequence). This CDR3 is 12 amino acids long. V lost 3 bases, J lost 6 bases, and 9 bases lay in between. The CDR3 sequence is CSASRVGQPQHF. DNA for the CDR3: TGCAGTGCTAGTAGGGTGGGTCAGCCCCAGCATTTT.